Presented here are 30 T cell receptor beta chains from one specimen sequenced in a study of spatial heterogeneity in lung cancer. TCRdb reanalysed the 5' RACE reads using MiXCR and keeps one entry per CDR3 protein. The sample holds tens of thousands of distinct CDR3 sequences, 10% to 15% seen once. Time point specified: sample taken at primary tumor resection. Unsorted tumor, nontumor lung tissue or cryopreserved PBMC supplied the whole RNA. The source material was PBMCs, sampled at surgery. The receptors shown here come from a male donor with early-stage non-small cell lung cancer.

This clonotype was recorded a few times. The chain links TRBV7-2 to TRBJ2-5; D is uncertain. Looked up from germline, CDR1 is SGHTA and CDR2 is FQGNSA. CDR3 length: 14 residues. Trimming removed 0 bases from V and 2 bases from J, with 7 bases in between. As DNA, the CDR3 is TGTGCCAGCAGCTTAGCCCGGCAGCAAGAGACCCAGTACTTC. Translated: CASSLARQQETQYF.

The chain combines TRBV11-2 with TRBJ2-1; TRBD2 matches at 10 bases. There are 14 residues in the CDR3. The V gene's germline CDR1 is SGHAT and CDR2 FQNNGV. V lost 5 bases, J lost 8 bases, and 6 bases stayed unmatched. This CDR3 is CASSPSGGLYEQFF. The CDR3 DNA sequence: TGTGCCAGCAGCCCTAGCGGGGGCCTCTATGAGCAGTTCTTC.

This clonotype was observed at least ten times. This chain connects TRBV25-1 to TRBJ2-7; 7 bases line up with TRBD1. CDR3 length: 15 residues. CDR1 and CDR2 (germline): MGHDK, SYGVNS. With 5 bases clipped from V and 0 bases from J, the junction kept 7 bases outside the gene matches. The CDR3 loop is CASSPPGQFSYEQYF. CDR3 DNA: TGTGCCAGCAGTCCGCCGGGACAGTTCTCCTACGAGCAGTACTTC.

This sequence joins TRBV7-9 and TRBJ2-5; TRBD2 is a possible D gene (6 bases). The CDR3 has 15 amino acids. The germline V and J ends were trimmed by 5 bases and 3 bases, with 16 bases remaining between them. CDR1 SEHNR and CDR2 FQNEAQ come from the germline V gene (reference sequence). This CDR3 is CASSLGGLKEETQYF. The CDR3 DNA reads as TGTGCCAGCAGCCTTGGGGGACTGAAGGAAGAGACCCAGTACTTC.

This clonotype has more than one count but fewer than ten. The chain employs TRBV15 and TRBJ2-3; the match to TRBD2 covers 10 bases. The V and J ends lost 3 bases and 0 bases, in that order; junction bases with no gene match: 3. The CDR3 extends over 16 amino acids. Germline-derived CDR1 and CDR2 are LNHNV and YYDKDF (reference sequence). CDR3 coding DNA: TGTGCCACCAGCAGGGGTAGCGGGGGGAGCACAGATACGCAGTATTTT. It is translated as CATSRGSGGSTDTQYF.

In the case of this clonotype: The junction does not match germline at one end; this may be a read error. V is TRBV7-7 and J is TRBJ2-1, with D unresolved. Germline V lookup: CDR1 SSHAT, CDR2 FNYEAQ (reference sequence). CDR3 length: 13 amino acids. CDR3 sequence (DNA): TGTGCTAGCAGCCCAGAGGACGGGAATGAGCAGTTCTTC. Its protein is CASSPEDGNEQFF. Based on the CDR3 plus reference TRBV7-7 and TRBJ2-1, the full variable domain is GAGVSQSPRYKVTKRGQDVTLRCDPISSHATLYWYQQALGQGPEFLTYFNYEAQPDKSGLPSDRFSAERPEGSISTLTIQRTEQRDSAMYRCASSPEDGNEQFFGPGTRLTVL.

Written as DNA, the CDR3 is TGTGCCAGCAGCTTAGCTATAGGGACAGGGACCTACAATGAGCAGTTCTTC. Translating it yields CASSLAIGTGTYNEQFF. The chain employs TRBV7-2 and TRBJ2-1; TRBD1 matches 9 bases. Germline CDR1 is SGHTA and CDR2 is FQGNSA. The CDR3 contains 17 residues. The V segment lost 0 bases and the J segment 2 bases; nucleotides outside the gene matches: 5. The complete variable domain, with remaining parts taken from reference TRBV7-2 and TRBJ2-1, reads GAGVSQSPSNKVTEKGKDVELRCDPISGHTALYWYRQSLGQGLEFLIYFQGNSAPDKSGLPSDRFSAERTGGSVSTLTIQRTQQEDSAVYLCASSLAIGTGTYNEQFFGPGTRLTVL.

In this sample, this clonotype turned up many times. CDR3 coding DNA: TGTGCCAGCAGTTCGACGACCCATGAGAACACTGAAGCTTTCTTT. It encodes CASSSTTHENTEAFF. The chain employs TRBV6-2 or TRBV6-3 and TRBJ1-1; D ambiguous. From germline, CDR1 is MNHEY and CDR2 SVGEGT. The CDR3 has 15 amino acids. Trimming took 4 bases from V and 1 from J, leaving 13 bases between them.

This clonotype was seen only a few times. The chain joins TRBV3-1 to TRBJ1-2, with D hard to call. The CDR3 has 14 amino acids. Trimming pared 5 bases from V and 4 bases from J, leaving 14 bases between. The V gene's germline CDR1 is LGHDT and CDR2 YNNKEL (reference sequence). The CDR3 spells CASSNRGPFYGYTF. The CDR3 coding sequence is TGTGCCAGCAGCAACCGAGGCCCGTTCTATGGCTACACCTTC.

This clonotype was observed a handful of times. The chain employs TRBV5-4 and TRBJ1-2, with D possibly matching TRBD1 (6 bases). The V gene's germline CDR1 is SGHNT and CDR2 YYREEE (reference sequence). This CDR3 region has 16 residues. V lost 4 bases, J lost 2 bases, and 18 bases lay in between. The CDR3, as DNA: TGTGCCAGCAGCCCCACCCCCACAGGGAGGAACTATGGCTACACCTTC. Translated, it gives CASSPTPTGRNYGYTF.

J is TRBJ2-1 and V is TRBV28; TRBD2 matches 12 bases. The CDR3 contains 18 residues. Germline loops: CDR1 MDHEN, CDR2 SYDVKM. Trimming at V came to 6 bases and at J to 10 bases, leaving 19 bases not matched to a gene. The CDR3 is CASRSLASGLAGPNEQFF. The CDR3 DNA follows: TGTGCCAGCAGAAGTCTGGCGTCGGGACTAGCGGGTCCGAACGAGCAGTTCTTC.

The chain couples TRBV24-1 to TRBJ2-2; no definite D call. CDR1 KGHDR and CDR2 SFDVKD come from the germline V gene. This CDR3 region has 12 residues. Trimming stripped 8 bases from V and 5 bases from J, with 8 bases between. This CDR3 reads CATTVGTGELFF. The CDR3 DNA is TGTGCCACCACTGTGGGTACCGGGGAGCTGTTTTTT.

This chain links TRBV12-3 or TRBV12-4 with TRBJ1-4; no clear D gene. V lost 3 bases and J 4 bases, leaving 9 bases between the germline ends. The CDR3 covers 14 residues. The CDR3, as DNA: TGTGCCAGCAGTTTCAGGCAGAATAATGAAAAACTGTTTTTT. Amino acids: CASSFRQNNEKLFF.

The sample holds a few counts of this clonotype. The V and J genes are TRBV7-2 and TRBJ2-2; D remains unclear. CDR3 length equals 14 residues. The ends were cut back, 5 bases at V and 5 bases at J, with 12 bases in the middle. The germline gives CDR1 SGHTA, CDR2 FQGNSA. CDR3 sequence (DNA): TGTGCCAGCAGCCAAGGATACGGGACCGGGGAGCTGTTTTTT. Amino acid sequence: CASSQGYGTGELFF.

The chain recombines TRBV7-9 with TRBJ1-2; no clear D gene. This CDR3 has 15 amino acids. Germline V gene sequence: CDR1 SEHNR, CDR2 FQNEAQ (reference sequence). V dropped 11 bases and J dropped 2 bases, with 21 bases sitting between them. The CDR3 coding sequence is TGTGCCTCCGTCTGGAGTTCGGTGCCAAACTATGGCTACACCTTC. The encoded protein is CASVWSSVPNYGYTF.

This clonotype has at least ten counts. The J gene is TRBJ2-7, the V gene TRBV14, with a tentative D call TRBD2 (6 bases). CDR3 length equals 15 residues. The germline V gene has CDR1 SGHDN and CDR2 FVKESK. V lost 4 bases, J lost 3 bases, and 16 bases lay in between. The CDR3 DNA sequence: TGTGCCAGCAGCCCCCGCGGCGGGGCCTTCTACGAGCAGTACTTC. Translating it yields CASSPRGGAFYEQYF. Full variable domain (outside the CDR3, taken from reference TRBV14 and TRBJ2-7): EAGVTQFPSHSVIEKGQTVTLRCDPISGHDNLYWYRRVMGKEIKFLLHFVKESKQDESGMPNNRFLAERTGGTYSTLKVQPAELEDSGVYFCASSPRGGAFYEQYFGPGTRLTVT.

The chain combines TRBV28 with TRBJ1-1; no clear D gene. V lost 3 bases and J lost 3, with 17 bases in between. The V gene's germline CDR1 is MDHEN and CDR2 SYDVKM. The length of the CDR3 is 16 residues. This chain's CDR3 is CASSFFSSLGDTEAFF. In nucleotides, the CDR3 is TGTGCCAGCAGTTTTTTTAGCTCGCTGGGCGACACTGAAGCTTTCTTT. Supplemented by reference TRBV28 and TRBJ1-1, the full variable domain reads DVKVTQSSRYLVKRTGEKVFLECVQDMDHENMFWYRQDPGLGLRLIYFSYDVKMKEKGDIPEGYSVSREKKERFSLILESASTNQTSMYLCASSFFSSLGDTEAFFGQGTRLTVV.

This clonotype showed up just a few times. This chain joins TRBV5-1 and TRBJ2-3; 8 nucleotides line up with TRBD1. Looked up from germline, CDR1 is SGHRS and CDR2 is YFSETQ. V shed 0 bases, J shed 4 bases, and the junction held 1 base outside the gene matches. This CDR3 is 14 amino acids long. The DNA of the CDR3 is TGCGCCAGCAGCTTGGGGGACAGGCCAGATACGCAGTATTTT. Its protein is CASSLGDRPDTQYF.

CDR3 sequence reads: CASSLIDTQYF. CDR3 DNA sequence: TGTGCCAGCAGCTTAATAGATACGCAGTATTTT. The genes are TRBV7-2 and TRBJ2-3; no clear D gene. The V gene's germline CDR1 is SGHTA and CDR2 FQGNSA. The CDR3 consists of 11 residues. Trimming stripped 2 bases from V and 5 bases from J, with 2 bases between.

This clonotype was counted a few times. For the CDR3, the DNA is TGCAGTGCTAGAGTGGGCCTACGTTCATTCGATGAGCAGTTCTTC. It codes for CSARVGLRSFDEQFF. The chain uses TRBV20-1 and TRBJ2-1; D gene ambiguous. The CDR3 has 15 amino acids. Trimming stripped 1 base from V and 8 bases from J, with 18 bases between. The V gene's germline CDR1 is DFQATT and CDR2 SNEGSKA (reference sequence).

This clonotype was detected ten times or more. The chain recombines TRBV6-2 or TRBV6-3 with TRBJ2-5; D unresolved. CDR1 is MNHEY, CDR2 SVGEGT, per germline. The length of the CDR3 is 11 residues. V was shortened by 3 bases and J by 5 bases, with 4 bases between the two germline ends. CDR3 residues: CASSYVETQYF. CDR3 bases: TGTGCCAGCAGTTATGTCGAGACCCAGTACTTC.

The table lists this clonotype with a few counts. The chain has TRBV7-3 and TRBJ1-6; D is uncertain. V was clipped by 1 base and J by 5 bases, with 3 bases between them. The germline CDR1 and CDR2 sequences are SGHTA and FQGTGA. The CDR3 is 13 residues long. The CDR3 nucleotides are TGTGCCAGCAGCTTAAACCATAATTCACCCCTCCACTTT. Protein product: CASSLNHNSPLHF.

The J gene is TRBJ1-2, the V gene TRBV7-2; D is possibly TRBD1 (5 bases). Trimming cost V 5 bases and J 6 bases, with 19 bases left between them. Germline V gives CDR1 SGHTA, CDR2 FQGNSA. The CDR3 contains 15 residues. CDR3 in amino acids: CASSPTLGLGHGYTF. CDR3 nucleotide sequence: TGTGCCAGCAGCCCTACTTTGGGTCTGGGGCATGGCTACACCTTC.

This clonotype has ten or more counts. The rearrangement joins TRBV11-2 to TRBJ2-4, with D unresolved. V was pared by 1 base and J by 0 bases, with 4 bases between. This CDR3 is 14 amino acids long. Germline CDR1 and CDR2: SGHAT and FQNNGV. CDR3 nucleotide sequence: TGTGCCAGCAGCTTAGTTTTAGCCAAAAACATTCAGTACTTC. This encodes CASSLVLAKNIQYF.

This clonotype has ten or more counts. The V gene is TRBV6-5, the J gene TRBJ1-2; D is uncertain. The CDR3 contains 13 residues. Germline V gene data show CDR1 as MNHEY and CDR2 as SVGAGI. V lost 6 bases and J lost 3, with 11 bases in between. The CDR3 loop is CASSPGSDYGYTF. Written as DNA, the CDR3 is TGTGCCAGCAGCCCCGGATCGGACTATGGCTACACCTTC.

Only a few counts were recorded for this clonotype. The genes are TRBV3-1 and TRBJ2-7; D is ambiguous. V was trimmed by 0 bases and J by 7 bases, leaving 7 bases between them. The CDR3 runs 12 residues. The germline V gene has CDR1 LGHDT and CDR2 YNNKEL (reference sequence). The CDR3: CASSQEAREQYF. CDR3 sequence (DNA): TGTGCCAGCAGCCAAGAAGCGAGGGAGCAGTACTTC.

Only a few counts were recorded for this clonotype. The CDR3 bases are TGTGCCAGCAGCTTAAGGACTGAAGCTTTCTTT. It yields the protein CASSLRTEAFF. This rearrangement joins TRBV7-2 to TRBJ1-1; D gene unclear. Germline V gene sequence: CDR1 SGHTA, CDR2 FQGNSA. CDR3 length equals 11 residues. V was clipped by 2 bases and J by 5 bases, with 3 bases between them. Full variable domain (rest looked up from reference TRBV7-2 and TRBJ1-1): GAGVSQSPSNKVTEKGKDVELRCDPISGHTALYWYRQSLGQGLEFLIYFQGNSAPDKSGLPSDRFSAERTGGSVSTLTIQRTQQEDSAVYLCASSLRTEAFFGQGTRLTVV.

This clonotype was counted between two and nine times. The rearrangement joins TRBV10-3 to TRBJ1-1; tentative D call: TRBD1 (5 bases). The CDR3 runs 14 residues. The germline CDR1 and CDR2 sequences are ENHRY and SYGVKD. V was clipped by 9 bases and J by 1 base, with 15 bases between them. The chain's CDR3 is CAMSARQSNTEAFF. The CDR3 nucleotides read TGTGCCATGTCTGCGAGACAGTCGAACACTGAAGCTTTCTTT.

This clonotype was detected many times. The chain has TRBV28 and TRBJ2-7; 8 bases line up with TRBD2. The CDR3 has 15 residues. From germline, CDR1 is MDHEN and CDR2 SYDVKM. The J segment lost 2 bases and the V segment lost 4 bases, leaving 7 bases of the junction unmatched. Here the CDR3 reads CASSSRLAFPYEQYF. The CDR3 DNA follows: TGTGCCAGCAGTTCCCGACTAGCGTTCCCCTACGAGCAGTACTTC.

This clonotype was seen at least ten times. V gene TRBV28 combines with J gene TRBJ2-7; 10 bases line up with TRBD1. J gave up 4 bases and V 5 bases, and 14 bases lay outside the gene matches. The CDR3 loop spans 17 amino acids. CDR1 is MDHEN, CDR2 SYDVKM, per germline. As DNA, the CDR3 is TGTGCCAGCAGTAATCCCCGACAGGGGGCAACCGAATACGAGCAGTACTTC. This codes for CASSNPRQGATEYEQYF.